Listed below are T cell receptor beta chains from one sample, sequenced in a study of neurological immune-mediated disorders. Each CDR3 protein is one row after TCRdb ran MiXCR on the 5' RACE reads. The sample yields roughly 56,000 distinct CDR3 sequences, about an eighth seen once. Source material: PBMCs. These receptor sequences come from a man aged 60-69 years in good health. CDR3s include the opening cysteine and the closing phenylalanine or tryptophan. Each record gives: clone size, V gene, D gene, J gene, CDR3 protein, CDR3 DNA. The D gene is left open where the match is weak. The listing skips clone size in some rows; elsewhere it reads once, few, many or a size class.

NA	TRBV4-3	NA	TRBJ2-7	CASIQLGSSYEQYF	TGCGCCAGCATCCAACTGGGAAGCTCCTACGAGCAGTACTTC
many	TRBV20-1	NA	TRBJ1-1	CSAGELPAMRTEAFF	TGCAGTGCTGGAGAACTCCCTGCGATGAGAACTGAAGCTTTCTTT
many	TRBV20-1	NA	TRBJ1-1	CSARGDSQGTEAFF	TGCAGTGCTAGGGGGGACTCCCAAGGGACTGAAGCTTTCTTT
many	TRBV7-2	TRBD1	TRBJ2-7	CASSLGQGSTYEQYF	TGTGCCAGCAGCTTAGGACAGGGGAGTACCTACGAGCAGTACTTC
many	TRBV20-1	TRBD2	TRBJ2-5	CSARGGGLQETQYF	TGCAGTGCTAGAGGCGGGGGGCTTCAAGAGACCCAGTACTTC
many	TRBV4-1	TRBD1	TRBJ1-5	CASSQATGQGSLGPQHF	TGCGCCAGCAGCCAAGCGACGGGACAGGGTTCGCTTGGGCCCCAGCATTTT
few	TRBV4-3	NA	TRBJ1-1	CASKKTAQVNTEAFF	TGCGCCAGCAAGAAAACGGCACAGGTTAACACTGAAGCTTTCTTT
few	TRBV10-3	NA	TRBJ2-2	CAITSGNAGELFF	TGTGCCATCACTTCGGGGAACGCCGGGGAGCTGTTTTTT
many	TRBV10-3	NA	TRBJ2-1	CATNSGGQYNEQFF	TGTGCCACCAACTCGGGGGGACAATACAATGAGCAGTTCTTC
many	TRBV20-1	NA	TRBJ1-1	CSARDYQGGRTEAFF	TGCAGTGCTAGAGATTACCAGGGCGGGCGAACTGAAGCTTTCTTT
many	TRBV3-1	NA	TRBJ2-2	CASSQGSGPDGELFF	TGTGCCAGCAGCCAAGGGTCGGGACCCGACGGGGAGCTGTTTTTT
NA	TRBV6-4	NA	TRBJ2-7	CASSDPGHIGGYEQYF	TGTGCCAGCAGTGACCCAGGACATATTGGCGGCTACGAGCAGTACTTC
NA	TRBV19	TRBD1	TRBJ2-3	CASGTGGTDTQYF	TGTGCCAGCGGGACAGGGGGGACAGATACGCAGTATTTT
many	TRBV5-1	TRBD1	TRBJ1-6	CASSLEPGGAGNSPLHF	TGCGCCAGCAGCTTGGAACCAGGGGGCGCGGGTAATTCACCCCTCCACTTT
many	TRBV4-2	TRBD1	TRBJ1-1	CASSQDRGIATEAFF	TGTGCCAGCAGCCAAGACAGGGGGATCGCGACTGAAGCTTTCTTT
many	TRBV20-1	TRBD2	TRBJ2-1	CSAESLAGSSYNEQFF	TGCAGTGCTGAGAGTTTAGCGGGGAGCTCCTACAATGAGCAGTTCTTC
many	TRBV7-2	NA	TRBJ1-2	CASSPYRQETYGYTF	TGTGCCAGCAGCCCATATCGGCAGGAGACATATGGCTACACCTTC
many	TRBV12-3/TRBV12-4	NA	TRBJ1-4	CASIPGTVSTNEKLFF	TGTGCCAGCATCCCAGGGACGGTGTCAACTAATGAAAAACTGTTTTTT
many	TRBV29-1	TRBD1	TRBJ1-2	CSVKTEWDRSYGYTF	TGCAGCGTAAAAACGGAGTGGGACAGAAGCTATGGCTACACCTTC
many	TRBV29-1	TRBD1	TRBJ2-7	CSVGGQGTTYEQYF	TGCAGCGTTGGGGGACAGGGGACAACCTACGAGCAGTACTTC
few	TRBV5-1	NA	TRBJ2-1	CASSSGRGDYNEQFF	TGCGCCAGCAGCTCTGGACGGGGTGACTACAATGAGCAGTTCTTC
many	TRBV5-1	NA	TRBJ1-6	CASSPRSGAPLHF	TGCGCCAGCAGCCCTAGATCAGGCGCACCCCTCCACTTT